Here is one T cell receptor beta chain with its context. The target antigen is unknown. This sample stems from a study of OX40 agonist ivuxolimab in advanced cancers. Broader study findings: Antigens targeted by the expanded peripheral T cells were not determined.

Assay: immunoSEQ multiplex PCR; the TCRdb copy retains only in-frame clones and omits some. In the table there are approximately 60,000 clones, around nine tenths of which are singletons. The origin of this receptor is an adult with an advanced solid tumor such as melanoma, head and neck, liver or kidney cancer. The input for sequencing was CD4+ or CD8+ T cells sorted from blood, taken in a trial of the OX40 agonist ivuxolimab.

CDR3 sequence: CASSGTSGRLETQYF. In DNA, the CDR3 is TGTGCCAGCAGTGGGACTAGCGGGAGGTTGGAGACCCAGTACTTC. The chain joins TRBV6-1 to TRBJ2-5; 14 bases agree with TRBD2. The CDR3 sequence is 15 residues long. V was clipped by 4 bases and J by 5 bases; unmatched bases: 3. The germline V gene has CDR1 MNHNS and CDR2 SASEGT.